This entry is about one T cell receptor beta chain. This specimen comes from a study of blood T cell repertoires in COVID-19. Germline assignment: CDR1 SEHNR and CDR2 FQNEAQ (reference sequence). Trimming cost V 7 bases and J 1 base, with 10 bases left between them. This CDR3 has 13 amino acids. Here immunoSEQ multiplex PCR was the method, and the copy in TCRdb shows in-frame clones only, minus some. The sample holds tens of thousands of clones, roughly 90% seen once. The sample taken for sequencing was peripheral blood. The chain uses TRBV7-9 and TRBJ1-1; TRBD1 is a possible D gene (5 bases). This clonotype was obtained from a man in his 60s with acute or convalescent COVID-19. The CDR3 sequence is CASTPGGNTEAFF. CDR3 sequence (DNA): TGTGCCAGCACCCCCGGGGGGAACACTGAAGCTTTCTTT.